Reported below is one T cell receptor beta chain. The repertoire was sequenced with immunoSEQ multiplex PCR; TCRdb's copy has only in-frame clones and lacks some. The profile shows roughly 180,000 clones, 80% to 90% of them singletons. CDR3 length equals 17 residues. From germline, CDR1 is SGHTS and CDR2 YDEGEE. The V end lost 4 bases, the J end lost 6 bases, and 23 bases lay between the germline ends. The data belong to a study of blood T cell repertoires in COVID-19. Study at large: PBMCs, B-cell-depleted T cells, or T cells provided the cDNA or gDNA that made up the material.

Sequencing was done on a sample of peripheral blood. J is TRBJ1-5 and V is TRBV5-8; tentative D call: TRBD1 (5 bases). The origin of this receptor is a middle-aged man who had recovered from COVID-19. CDR3 amino acids: CASSHPKSSGHGQPQHF. The CDR3 bases are TGTGCCAGCAGCCATCCGAAGTCTTCAGGGCACGGTCAGCCCCAGCATTTT.